What follows is one TCR beta chain and its context. Its antigen is not identified. There are 17 residues in the CDR3. Germline CDR1 is SGHAT and CDR2 is FQNNGV. Trimming removed 5 bases from V and 4 bases from J, with 22 bases in between. All the donors were Caucasian adults who lived in Nashville, Tennessee. The sample originates from a study of shared clonotypes between healthy human individuals. General study findings and limits: As a rule, naive subsets had a larger estimated richness than memory subsets.

Sorted-subset replicate PCR reactions contained 150 to 200 ng DNA, corresponding to roughly 29,000 T cell genomes. This table comes from immunoSEQ multiplex PCR, and its TCRdb copy is limited to in-frame clones, with some not included. The table has roughly 2,500,000 clones, 90% to 95% seen once. Sample: naive CD4+ T cells from PBMCs. As for subset: CD45RA+ positively selected. V gene TRBV11-2 combines with J gene TRBJ2-3; D remains unclear. This sequence was found in a man between 18 and 29 years old in good health. Some clones in this sample may be carry-over from other donors' samples. This CDR3 reads CASSPRVGREGSDTQYF. DNA of the CDR3: TGTGCCAGCAGCCCCCGGGTTGGTAGGGAAGGGTCAGATACGCAGTATTTT.